Shown below are 17 T cell receptor beta chains from a single sample sequenced in a study of cytomegalovirus exposure and HLA in healthy donors. The PCR used 60 Vbeta and 13 Jbeta primers. Clones were sequenced by immunoSEQ multiplex PCR, and TCRdb holds only the in-frame ones, with some missing. The sample carries about 90,000 clones, around three fifths recorded once. Material: PBMCs. These receptors originate from a woman aged 50 to 60 in good health and CMV-seropositive.

This clone was detected a few times. CDR3 sequence (DNA): TGCAGTGCTAGGATGAGCGGGACCCAGTACTTC. Translation gives CSARMSGTQYF. This sequence joins TRBV20-1 and TRBJ2-5, with D possibly TRBD2 on 5 matching bases. Germline CDR1 and CDR2: DFQATT and SNEGSKA (reference sequence). The CDR3 loop spans 11 amino acids. Trimming pared 3 bases from V and 7 bases from J, leaving 9 bases between.

V and J are TRBV10-3 and TRBJ1-1; D gene unclear. This CDR3 contains 14 residues. V was pared by 2 bases and J by 1 base, with 8 bases between. The V gene's germline CDR1 is ENHRY and CDR2 SYGVKD. The CDR3 DNA reads as TGTGCCATCAGTGAGCTGGGAGGGAACACTGAAGCTTTCTTT. Its protein product is CAISELGGNTEAFF.

The rearrangement joins TRBV6-5 to TRBJ1-2; TRBD1 is a possible D gene (6 bases). Trimming left V 7 bases short and J 4 bases short, with 19 bases between. Germline V gives CDR1 MNHEY, CDR2 SVGAGI. The CDR3 is 15 amino acids. Here the CDR3 DNA reads TGTGCCAGCATCCCAACTCTACAGGGTGTCTATGGCTACACCTTC. Amino acid sequence: CASIPTLQGVYGYTF.

The genes are TRBV29-1 and TRBJ1-1, with D possibly TRBD1 on 5 matching bases. Trimming took 4 bases from V and 0 from J, leaving 9 bases between them. Germline CDR1 and CDR2: SQVTM and ANQGSEA. The CDR3 totals 13 residues. The CDR3, as DNA: TGCAGCGTTGCGGAACAGGTGAACACTGAAGCTTTCTTT. It codes for CSVAEQVNTEAFF.

This chain uses TRBV4-3 with TRBJ1-2; 9 bases are a match to TRBD1. Trimming at V came to 0 bases and at J to 8 bases, leaving 7 bases not matched to a gene. The germline CDR1 and CDR2 sequences are LGHNA and YSLEER. The CDR3 has 15 residues. The CDR3 protein is CASSQEDRTGEGYTF. For the CDR3, the DNA is TGCGCCAGCAGCCAAGAAGATCGGACAGGGGAGGGCTACACCTTC.

The chain combines TRBV6-1 with TRBJ2-5, with TRBD1 identical over 10 bases. V lost 4 bases and J lost 2; bases outside the gene matches: 7. CDR3 length equals 16 residues. CDR1 and CDR2 (germline): MNHNS, SASEGT. The DNA for the CDR3 is TGTGCCAGCAGTGGACTCGTGGACAGGGGGCAAGAGACCCAGTACTTC. Amino acid sequence: CASSGLVDRGQETQYF.

This rearrangement joins TRBV30 to TRBJ2-2; D is undetermined. V lost 0 bases and J lost 6, with 8 bases in between. The CDR3 covers 13 residues. Germline-derived CDR1 and CDR2 are GTSNPN and SVGIG (reference sequence). CDR3 loop: CAWSVIIPGELFF. CDR3 sequence (DNA): TGTGCCTGGAGTGTAATCATCCCCGGGGAGCTGTTTTTT.

The genes are TRBV19 and TRBJ1-5, with 7 bases fitting TRBD1. CDR1 is LNHDA, CDR2 SQIVND, per germline (reference sequence). Trimming at V came to 1 base and at J to 4 bases, leaving 7 bases not matched to a gene. The CDR3 is 16 amino acids. The CDR3 spells CASSIALAGGNQPQHF. CDR3 nucleotide sequence: TGTGCCAGTAGTATAGCCCTGGCAGGGGGAAATCAGCCCCAGCATTTT.

J is TRBJ2-1 and V is TRBV6-5; 7 bases agree with TRBD1. Germline lookup yields CDR1 MNHEY and CDR2 SVGAGI. The CDR3 is 15 amino acids. The J segment lost 4 bases and the V segment lost 5 bases, leaving 8 bases of the junction unmatched. The CDR3 reads CASSQKAGGYNEQFF. As DNA, the CDR3 is TGTGCCAGCAGTCAAAAGGCAGGGGGATACAATGAGCAGTTCTTC.

The J gene is TRBJ2-3, the V gene TRBV9; D gene unclear. The CDR3 totals 13 residues. Germline V gene data show CDR1 as SGDLS and CDR2 as YYNGEE. V lost 2 bases, J lost 5 bases, and 9 bases lay in between. The CDR3 protein is CASSVEPGDTQYF. The CDR3 DNA is TGTGCCAGCAGCGTCGAACCAGGAGATACGCAGTATTTT.

This sequence joins TRBV6-6 and TRBJ1-5; possible D gene TRBD1, 6 bases. CDR1 is MNHNY, CDR2 SVGAGI, per germline (reference sequence). V lost 6 bases to trimming and J lost 2 bases, with 14 bases between them. The CDR3 has 15 amino acids. CDR3 DNA sequence: TGTGCCAGCAGCCCTGCCAGGGGTGGCAATCAGCCCCAGCATTTT. Translating it yields CASSPARGGNQPQHF.

The V and J genes are TRBV27 and TRBJ2-7; 10 bases map to TRBD2. V dropped 5 bases and J dropped 5; count of bases not matched to a gene: 12. This CDR3 spans 16 amino acids. Germline CDR1 and CDR2: MNHEY and SMNVEV (reference sequence). CDR3: CASSGALSGGLHEQYF. As DNA, the CDR3 is TGTGCCAGCAGTGGGGCCCTTAGCGGGGGGCTTCACGAGCAGTACTTC.

This chain uses TRBV5-1 with TRBJ2-5; perhaps TRBD1 as D (6 bases). CDR3 size: 14 residues. Trimming cost V 0 bases and J 0 bases, with 6 bases left between them. CDR1 is SGHRS, CDR2 YFSETQ, per germline. The CDR3 reads CASSLAGDQETQYF. In DNA, the CDR3 is TGCGCCAGCAGCTTGGCAGGGGACCAAGAGACCCAGTACTTC.

The chain has TRBV19 and TRBJ1-1; D is undetermined. Trimming removed 4 bases from V and 0 bases from J, with 12 bases in between. This CDR3 is built from 15 residues. CDR1 and CDR2 (germline): LNHDA, SQIVND (reference sequence). As DNA, the CDR3 is TGTGCCAGTAGTAGCTCCGAGGTTTTGAACACTGAAGCTTTCTTT. Amino acid sequence: CASSSSEVLNTEAFF.

This clone showed up just a few times. In nucleotides, the CDR3 is TGCGCCAGCAGCCAAGATTCAATAAGGACAGATAATGAAAAACTGTTTTTT. Translated: CASSQDSIRTDNEKLFF. V and J are TRBV4-1 and TRBJ1-4; D might be TRBD1 (6 bases). CDR3 length: 17 residues. CDR1 and CDR2 from the germline V gene are MGHRA and YSYEKL. V shed 0 bases and J shed 4 bases, with 15 bases lying between them.

V usage is TRBV7-8 and J usage is TRBJ1-1; D not resolved. Trimming shortened V by 1 base and J by 0 bases, and 15 bases separated the two germline ends. The CDR3 is made up of 17 amino acids. Germline CDR1 is SGHVS and CDR2 is FQNEAQ. CDR3 DNA sequence: TGTGCCAGCAGCTTAGGGTCCGCTATCGGGATGAACACTGAAGCTTTCTTT. The encoded protein is CASSLGSAIGMNTEAFF.

This clone came up once. This chain uses TRBV5-1 with TRBJ1-1; 10 bases match TRBD1. The CDR3 has 15 amino acids. Per germline, CDR1 SGHRS and CDR2 YFSETQ. The trim removed 0 bases at V and 4 bases at J, leaving 3 bases unmatched. The CDR3, as DNA: TGCGCCAGCAGCTTGGGACAGGGGGCGAGCACTGAAGCTTTCTTT. The encoded protein is CASSLGQGASTEAFF.